This T cell receptor (beta chain) was identified in a study of T cells in lung cancer brain metastases. Produced via immunoSEQ multiplex PCR; TCRdb's table is partial and in-frame only. This repertoire shows about 2,500 clones, around nine tenths found once; its top ten account for roughly 3.4%. Germline V CDR1 and CDR2: SGHTA, FQGNSA. The CDR3 sequence is 13 residues long. Trimming stripped 5 bases from V and 9 bases from J, with 14 bases between. The rearrangement uses TRBV7-2 and TRBJ2-1; D gene uncertain. Sequences were obtained from tumor tissue from a brain metastasis. This TCR came from a man aged 70-80 years with non-small cell lung cancer that had spread to the brain. The CDR3 coding sequence is TGTGCCAGCAGCGCGCTAGATTCGAGTGAGCAGTTCTTC. This encodes CASSALDSSEQFF.